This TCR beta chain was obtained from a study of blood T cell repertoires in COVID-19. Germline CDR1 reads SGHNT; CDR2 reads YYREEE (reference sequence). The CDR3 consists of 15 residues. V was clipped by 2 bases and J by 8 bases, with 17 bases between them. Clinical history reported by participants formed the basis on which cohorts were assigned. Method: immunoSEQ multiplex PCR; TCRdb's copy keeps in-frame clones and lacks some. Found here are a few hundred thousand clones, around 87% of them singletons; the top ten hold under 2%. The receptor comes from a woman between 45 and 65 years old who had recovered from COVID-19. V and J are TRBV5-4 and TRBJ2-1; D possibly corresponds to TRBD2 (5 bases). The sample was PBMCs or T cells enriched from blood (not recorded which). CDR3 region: CASSLWRMGNYEQFF. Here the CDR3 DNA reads TGTGCCAGCAGCTTATGGAGGATGGGGAACTATGAGCAGTTCTTC.